Shown below are 20 T cell receptor beta chains from a single sample sequenced in a study of cytomegalovirus exposure and HLA in healthy donors. PCR primers comprised 60 Vbeta and 13 Jbeta primers. Repertoires were generated with immunoSEQ multiplex PCR, while TCRdb's copy carries only in-frame clones and drops some. This table has about 160,000 clones, roughly 87% appearing once. Sequenced input: PBMCs. The origin of the receptors is a girl under 18 in good health and CMV-seropositive.

V usage is TRBV30 and J usage is TRBJ2-7, with 10 bases identical to TRBD2. The length of the CDR3 is 13 residues. Trimming cost V 5 bases and J 2 bases; bases outside gene matches: 3. CDR1 is GTSNPN, CDR2 SVGIG, per germline (reference sequence). The DNA for the CDR3 is TGTGCCTGGGGACTAGCGGCGACCTACGAGCAGTACTTC. Its translation is CAWGLAATYEQYF.

The chain couples TRBV7-3 to TRBJ2-7, with 8 bases aligning to TRBD2. CDR3 length equals 15 residues. Germline loops: CDR1 SGHTA, CDR2 FQGTGA. The V and J ends lost 2 bases and 6 bases, in that order; junction bases with no gene match: 9. In DNA form, the CDR3 reads TGTGCCAGCAGCTTACCGGGACTAGGAGGATCCGAGCAGTACTTC. Translation: CASSLPGLGGSEQYF.

The chain recombines TRBV16 with TRBJ2-2, with D uncertain. Trimming stripped 2 bases from V and 1 base from J, with 5 bases between. CDR1 KGHSY and CDR2 FQNENV come from the germline V gene. This CDR3 spans 14 amino acids. The DNA of the CDR3 is TGTGCCAGCAGCCAACAGGTGAACACCGGGGAGCTGTTTTTT. Translation gives CASSQQVNTGELFF.

This chain links TRBV5-1 with TRBJ2-7, with D perhaps TRBD1 (6 bases). The V and J ends lost 4 bases and 9 bases respectively, with 23 bases between them. The germline CDR1 and CDR2 sequences are SGHRS and YFSETQ. This CDR3 spans 15 amino acids. CDR3 DNA sequence: TGCGCCAGCAGCCCCCCCTTGAGCAGGGTAGGGGGGCAGTACTTC. Its protein product is CASSPPLSRVGGQYF.

V is TRBV5-1 and J is TRBJ2-1; 11 nucleotides align to TRBD2. The CDR3 consists of 13 residues. Germline assignment: CDR1 SGHRS and CDR2 YFSETQ. Unmatched junction bases numbered 5, after V lost 0 bases and J lost 15 bases. The CDR3 spells CASSLALAGGLFF. As DNA, the CDR3 is TGCGCCAGCAGCTTGGCGCTAGCGGGAGGACTGTTCTTC.

This clone was counted a few times. The V and J genes are TRBV19 and TRBJ2-5, with TRBD1 identical over 11 bases. From germline, CDR1 is LNHDA and CDR2 SQIVND (reference sequence). The ends lost 6 bases at V and 5 bases at J; junction bases unmatched: 5. The CDR3 is made up of 14 amino acids. CDR3 sequence reads: CASRDRGRGETQYF. CDR3 coding DNA: TGTGCCAGTAGGGACAGGGGGCGAGGCGAGACCCAGTACTTC.

The rearrangement uses TRBV28 and TRBJ1-1; D gene ambiguous. With 6 bases removed from V and 1 base from J, the gap between germline ends came to 12 bases. There are 14 residues in the CDR3. The V gene's germline CDR1 is MDHEN and CDR2 SYDVKM. CDR3 region: CASSFKPGNTEAFF. Written as DNA, the CDR3 is TGTGCCAGCAGCTTCAAACCGGGGAACACTGAAGCTTTCTTT.

The chain recombines TRBV2 with TRBJ2-2, with D possibly matching TRBD2 (6 bases). The CDR3 is 15 residues long. Germline lookup yields CDR1 SNHLY and CDR2 FYNNEI. V lost 7 bases and J lost 4, with 16 bases in between. The chain's CDR3 is CASTGGMGVTGELFF. The CDR3 nucleotides are TGTGCCAGCACCGGAGGGATGGGAGTCACCGGGGAGCTGTTTTTT.

The chain has TRBV7-9 and TRBJ2-5, with TRBD1 as a possible D gene (6 bases). Germline values: CDR1 SEHNR, CDR2 FQNEAQ (reference sequence). The CDR3 is 15 amino acids. V was clipped by 4 bases and J by 1 base, with 13 bases between them. The CDR3 sequence: CASSSGQIFQETQYF. The CDR3 nucleotides read TGTGCCAGCAGCTCAGGACAGATCTTCCAAGAGACCCAGTACTTC.

CDR3 sequence reads: CASGRGIETQYF. Written as DNA, the CDR3 is TGTGCCAGCGGCAGGGGAATTGAGACCCAGTACTTC. V and J are TRBV28 and TRBJ2-5, with D perhaps TRBD1 (6 bases). The CDR3 runs 12 residues. CDR1 is MDHEN, CDR2 SYDVKM, per germline. The germline V and J ends were trimmed by 8 bases and 5 bases, with 12 bases remaining between them.

J is TRBJ2-1 and V is TRBV5-4; no clear D gene. Looked up from germline, CDR1 is SGHNT and CDR2 is YYREEE (reference sequence). This CDR3 contains 12 residues. V lost 4 bases to trimming and J lost 5 bases, with 7 bases between them. The CDR3: CASSLPHNEQFF. In DNA, the CDR3 is TGTGCCAGCAGCCTTCCCCACAATGAGCAGTTCTTC.

The chain recombines TRBV19 with TRBJ2-3, with TRBD2 matching 14 bases. Germline assignment: CDR1 LNHDA and CDR2 SQIVND (reference sequence). Trimming took 5 bases from V and 4 from J; bases not matched to a gene: 8. The CDR3 sequence is 17 residues long. The CDR3 protein is CASSPGLAGVRADTQYF. CDR3 coding DNA: TGTGCCAGTAGTCCGGGACTAGCGGGAGTTCGAGCAGATACGCAGTATTTT.

The gene calls are TRBV15 and TRBJ2-5; 11 bases map to TRBD2. CDR1 is LNHNV, CDR2 YYDKDF, per germline (reference sequence). The CDR3 sequence is 16 residues long. V trimming: 2 bases; J trimming: 5 bases; junction bases outside the gene matches: 7. In DNA form, the CDR3 reads TGTGCCACCAGCAGATTGGTAGCGGGAGGGATGGAGACCCAGTACTTC. Translation gives CATSRLVAGGMETQYF.

This rearrangement joins TRBV6-5 to TRBJ1-1; 7 bases map to TRBD1. Trimming at V came to 2 bases and at J to 4 bases, leaving 7 bases not matched to a gene. CDR1 is MNHEY, CDR2 SVGAGI, per germline. The CDR3 contains 15 residues. The CDR3 region is CASSYPTGTGTEAFF. In nucleotides, the CDR3 is TGTGCCAGCAGTTACCCGACAGGGACGGGCACTGAAGCTTTCTTT.

This clone was picked up a small number of times. This chain connects TRBV5-1 to TRBJ2-1, with 13 bases aligning to TRBD2. V shed 3 bases, J shed 10 bases, and the junction held 7 bases outside the gene matches. The CDR3 has 15 amino acids. In germline, CDR1 is SGHRS, CDR2 YFSETQ. DNA of the CDR3: TGCGCCAGCAGCTCTCCGACTAGCGGGGGGTCCGAGCAGTTCTTC. This encodes CASSSPTSGGSEQFF.

The chain recombines TRBV10-3 with TRBJ1-3; D is perhaps TRBD1 (5 bases). The CDR3 covers 20 residues. V lost 0 bases and J 0 bases, leaving 21 bases between the germline ends. Germline assignment: CDR1 ENHRY and CDR2 SYGVKD. CDR3 sequence: CAISESRALGTPSSGNTIYF. CDR3 nucleotide sequence: TGTGCCATCAGTGAGTCGAGGGCCCTAGGGACTCCCAGCTCTGGAAACACCATATATTTT.

V usage is TRBV7-8 and J usage is TRBJ2-2; D perhaps matches TRBD2 (5 bases). The CDR3 has 15 residues. The V end lost 5 bases, the J end lost 7 bases, and 17 bases lay between the germline ends. Looked up from germline, CDR1 is SGHVS and CDR2 is FQNEAQ. The CDR3 DNA reads TGTGCCAGCAGCCTATATCCCGGACTCGGCGGGGAGCTGTTTTTT. Its protein is CASSLYPGLGGELFF.

The chain is built from TRBV27 and TRBJ2-1; 7 bases map to TRBD2. Germline loops: CDR1 MNHEY, CDR2 SMNVEV (reference sequence). V lost 5 bases, J lost 6 bases, and 10 bases stayed unmatched. This CDR3 is built from 15 residues. The CDR3 nucleotides read TGTGCCAGCAGTGCTCGGGGAGGGGTACCCAATGAGCAGTTCTTC. Protein: CASSARGGVPNEQFF.

The J gene is TRBJ1-1, the V gene TRBV28, with D tentatively TRBD1 (5 bases). Germline-derived CDR1 and CDR2 are MDHEN and SYDVKM. Trimming cost V 1 base and J 1 base, with 10 bases left between them. The CDR3 is made up of 15 amino acids. The CDR3 sequence is CASSLSRAGNTEAFF. CDR3 DNA: TGTGCCAGCAGTTTATCCAGGGCCGGGAACACTGAAGCTTTCTTT.

This clone was found once. The chain uses TRBV29-1 and TRBJ2-7; a possible D gene is TRBD2 (5 bases). This CDR3 has 13 amino acids. V dropped 3 bases and J dropped 2 bases, with 11 bases sitting between them. CDR1 and CDR2 from the germline V gene are SQVTM and ANQGSEA. CDR3 residues: CSVDNPGTYEQYF. The CDR3 DNA follows: TGCAGCGTTGATAATCCGGGGACCTACGAGCAGTACTTC.